This entry lists 30 T cell receptor beta chains sequenced from one sample in a study of CD8 T cells in ankylosing spondylitis. General observations from the study: Fewer than ten highly homologous variants made up a TCR beta motif that seemed to typify ankylosing spondylitis blood.

Which antigens these TCRs recognize remains unknown. TCRdb reanalysed the 5' RACE reads using MiXCR and keeps one entry per CDR3 protein. The repertoire consists of fewer than 450,000 distinct CDR3 sequences, with roughly a sixth occurring once and the leading ten covering just over 1%. Sample: blood, either unsorted or a sorted T cell fraction (not recorded which). The receptors were gathered from a male donor with ankylosing spondylitis.

The gene calls are TRBV7-9 and TRBJ2-7, with D tentatively TRBD1 (6 bases). The CDR3 consists of 15 residues. Per germline, CDR1 SEHNR and CDR2 FQNEAQ (reference sequence). Trimming took off 5 bases at V and 1 base at J, with 15 bases between the two ends. The CDR3 region is CASSTGGTPSYEQYF. In DNA form, the CDR3 reads TGTGCCAGCAGCACAGGTGGGACACCTTCCTACGAGCAGTACTTC.

This clonotype was counted a few times. The chain links TRBV11-2 to TRBJ1-1, with D tentatively TRBD1 (6 bases). Germline V gene sequence: CDR1 SGHAT, CDR2 FQNNGV. CDR3 length equals 15 residues. V was clipped by 5 bases and J by 1 base, with 14 bases between them. CDR3 amino acids: CASSNQGRGNTEAFF. CDR3 nucleotides: TGTGCCAGCAGCAACCAGGGGCGTGGGAACACTGAAGCTTTCTTT. Full variable domain (rest looked up from reference TRBV11-2 and TRBJ1-1): EAGVAQSPRYKIIEKRQSVAFWCNPISGHATLYWYQQILGQGPKLLIQFQNNGVVDDSQLPKDRFSAERLKGVDSTLKIQPAKLEDSAVYLCASSNQGRGNTEAFFGQGTRLTVV.

This chain connects TRBV18 to TRBJ2-4, with unresolved D. The V end was cut by 0 bases, the J end by 11 bases, with 11 bases between. This CDR3 is 13 amino acids long. CDR1 is KGHSH and CDR2 is LQKENI in the germline V gene. CDR3 protein: CASSPPAGRVQYF. The DNA of the CDR3 is TGTGCCAGCTCACCACCGGCTGGCCGCGTTCAGTACTTC. Based on the CDR3 plus reference TRBV18 and TRBJ2-4, the full variable domain is NAGVMQNPRHLVRRRGQEARLRCSPMKGHSHVYWYRQLPEEGLKFMVYLQKENIIDESGMPKERFSAEFPKEGPSILRIQQVVRGDSAAYFCASSPPAGRVQYFGAGTRLSVL.

This chain connects TRBV12-3 or TRBV12-4 to TRBJ1-5; D gene unclear. V lost 6 bases to trimming and J lost 4 bases, with 13 bases between them. This CDR3 region has 14 residues. The CDR3 DNA reads TGTGCCAGCAGCTATGGGAGGAGAAATCAGCCCCAGCATTTT. Protein: CASSYGRRNQPQHF.

This clonotype came up many times. The chain links TRBV7-2 to TRBJ2-7, with D hard to call. The CDR3 loop spans 13 amino acids. V shed 2 bases and J shed 7 bases, with 12 bases lying between them. Per the germline V gene, CDR1 is SGHTA and CDR2 is FQGNSA. The CDR3 bases are TGTGCCAGCAGCTTACAGGTGGTGGGGGAGCAGTACTTC. It encodes CASSLQVVGEQYF.

The chain is built from TRBV7-3 and TRBJ2-3; D possibly uses TRBD1 or TRBD2 (6 bases each). CDR3 length: 20 amino acids. CDR1 and CDR2 from the germline V gene are SGHTA and FQGTGA. Trimming removed 0 bases at V and 2 bases at J, with 24 bases between. The chain's CDR3 is CASSLTSAGGAGRNTDTQYF. CDR3 DNA: TGTGCCAGCAGCTTAACCTCGGCCGGGGGCGCGGGTCGTAACACAGATACGCAGTATTTT.

The V and J genes are TRBV4-1 and TRBJ1-2; maybe TRBD1 (5 bases). Germline loops: CDR1 MGHRA, CDR2 YSYEKL. This CDR3 has 13 residues. Trimming removed 1 base at V and 7 bases at J, with 10 bases between. The CDR3 spells CASSQGGVGGYTF. CDR3 DNA sequence: TGCGCCAGCAGCCAAGGGGGGGTCGGTGGCTACACCTTC.

This clonotype has just a few counts. The V call is TRBV20-1, the J call TRBJ2-1; 10 positions agree with TRBD1. Germline loops: CDR1 DFQATT, CDR2 SNEGSKA (reference sequence). Germline trimming cut 6 bases from V and 12 bases from J; bases unmatched to any gene: 17. The CDR3 runs 15 residues. The CDR3 sequence is CSAPEGDRGNDAQFF. The CDR3, as DNA: TGCAGTGCCCCAGAGGGGGACAGGGGCAATGACGCGCAGTTCTTC.

The V gene is TRBV11-2, the J gene TRBJ2-7; unclear D gene. This CDR3 is 12 amino acids long. Germline V lookup: CDR1 SGHAT, CDR2 FQNNGV. Trimming removed 2 bases from V and 7 bases from J, with 9 bases in between. CDR3 nucleotide sequence: TGTGCCAGCAGCTTAACGTACTTTGAGCAGTACTTC. Protein product: CASSLTYFEQYF.

V is TRBV6-5 and J is TRBJ1-3; 8 bases agree with TRBD1. The germline V gene encodes CDR1 MNHEY and CDR2 SVGAGI. The CDR3 covers 16 residues. The J segment lost 3 bases and the V segment lost 4 bases, leaving 8 bases of the junction unmatched. The CDR3 loop reads CASSSRTGSGGNTIYF. For the CDR3, the DNA is TGTGCCAGCAGTTCTAGGACAGGGAGCGGTGGAAACACCATATATTTT.

The J gene is TRBJ2-4, the V gene TRBV20-1; the D gene is possibly TRBD2 (5 bases). In germline, CDR1 is DFQATT, CDR2 SNEGSKA (reference sequence). The CDR3 is 15 amino acids. Trimming removed 5 bases at V and 0 bases at J, with 14 bases between. CDR3: CSAPLRALAKNIQYF. CDR3 DNA: TGCAGTGCTCCCTTGCGGGCTCTAGCCAAAAACATTCAGTACTTC.

The genes are TRBV20-1 and TRBJ1-3; D is undetermined. CDR1 and CDR2 from the germline V gene are DFQATT and SNEGSKA (reference sequence). CDR3 length: 14 residues. V was clipped by 3 bases and J by 3 bases, with 12 bases between them. The CDR3 loop is CSARKRGSGNTIYF. As DNA, the CDR3 is TGCAGTGCTAGGAAGCGGGGTAGTGGAAACACCATATATTTT.

This chain uses TRBV20-1 with TRBJ2-2; D perhaps matches TRBD1 (6 bases). Germline CDR1 and CDR2: DFQATT and SNEGSKA (reference sequence). The germline V and J ends were trimmed by 0 bases and 0 bases, with 14 bases remaining between them. The CDR3 is made up of 17 amino acids. The CDR3 reads CSARDPTGTPNTGELFF. The CDR3 nucleotides are TGCAGTGCTAGAGACCCGACCGGGACACCGAACACCGGGGAGCTGTTTTTT.

The sample holds a few counts of this clonotype. The chain joins TRBV5-1 to TRBJ2-7, with 8 bases aligning to TRBD2. Germline values: CDR1 SGHRS, CDR2 YFSETQ. With 4 bases clipped from V and 3 bases from J, the junction kept 9 bases outside the gene matches. This CDR3 is built from 15 residues. Here the CDR3 reads CASSTLGLAVYEQYF. CDR3 in DNA: TGCGCCAGCAGCACCCTCGGACTAGCAGTCTACGAGCAGTACTTC.

This clonotype was counted a few times. The gene calls are TRBV20-1 and TRBJ2-2; 9 bases are shared with TRBD2. With 0 bases clipped from V and 4 bases from J, the junction kept 6 bases outside the gene matches. CDR3 length: 16 residues. Germline CDR1 is DFQATT and CDR2 is SNEGSKA (reference sequence). CDR3: CSARDFQRGATGELFF. The CDR3 bases are TGCAGTGCTAGAGATTTCCAGCGGGGGGCCACCGGGGAGCTGTTTTTT.

The gene calls are TRBV30 and TRBJ2-3; D is possibly TRBD1 (6 bases). V was pared by 5 bases and J by 1 base, with 19 bases between. This CDR3 is 16 amino acids long. Germline V gene sequence: CDR1 GTSNPN, CDR2 SVGIG (reference sequence). The CDR3 DNA is TGTGCCTGGGGGAGAGGGAACAGGGCCCGCACAGATACGCAGTATTTT. It is translated as CAWGRGNRARTDTQYF.

The J gene is TRBJ2-3, the V gene TRBV20-1, with D maybe TRBD2 (5 bases). Looked up from germline, CDR1 is DFQATT and CDR2 is SNEGSKA (reference sequence). The CDR3 is 14 residues long. Trimming left V 3 bases short and J 6 bases short, with 16 bases between. DNA of the CDR3: TGCAGTGCTAGCGTTAGGGAGCTAACTGATACGCAGTATTTT. Translating gives CSASVRELTDTQYF.

In its sample, this clonotype was seen a few times. The chain has TRBV28 and TRBJ2-7; TRBD1 matches at 7 bases. Germline V gene sequence: CDR1 MDHEN, CDR2 SYDVKM. The CDR3 spans 14 residues. V lost 8 bases and J lost 0; bases outside the gene matches: 7. CDR3 residues: CASETGTDSYEQYF. For the CDR3, the DNA is TGTGCCAGCGAAACCGGGACAGACTCCTACGAGCAGTACTTC.

The V call is TRBV5-1, the J call TRBJ1-3, with a possible D match to TRBD1 (5 bases). This CDR3 comprises 16 residues. Germline CDR1 is SGHRS and CDR2 is YFSETQ. With 3 bases removed from V and 0 bases from J, the gap between germline ends came to 13 bases. Written as DNA, the CDR3 is TGCGCCAGCAGCTCTGGGGGGACGTACTCTGGAAACACCATATATTTT. This encodes CASSSGGTYSGNTIYF.

This clonotype has more than one count but fewer than ten. The chain employs TRBV5-1 and TRBJ2-7, with a possible D match to TRBD2 (6 bases). Trimming cost V 4 bases and J 2 bases, with 13 bases left between them. CDR1 is SGHRS and CDR2 is YFSETQ in the germline V gene. CDR3 length: 14 amino acids. Written as DNA, the CDR3 is TGCGCCAGCAGCATCAGCGGGTCCACCTACGAGCAGTACTTC. Translated, it gives CASSISGSTYEQYF.

This clonotype was detected a few times. The rearrangement uses TRBV5-1 and TRBJ2-3; D might be TRBD2 (7 bases). V was shortened by 3 bases and J by 6 bases, with 20 bases between the two germline ends. The CDR3 runs 16 residues. The V gene's germline CDR1 is SGHRS and CDR2 YFSETQ. The CDR3 loop reads CASSSRGLTQMDTQYF. The CDR3 DNA sequence: TGCGCCAGCAGCTCCAGGGGACTAACGCAGATGGATACGCAGTATTTT.

The chain joins TRBV18 to TRBJ1-1; D perhaps matches TRBD1 (5 bases). Trimming removed 3 bases at V and 0 bases at J, with 14 bases between. This CDR3 spans 16 amino acids. From germline, CDR1 is KGHSH and CDR2 LQKENI. This CDR3 is CASSPGTGVMNTEAFF. CDR3 DNA sequence: TGTGCCAGCTCACCCGGTACGGGGGTAATGAACACTGAAGCTTTCTTT.

V usage is TRBV3-1 and J usage is TRBJ2-3; no clear D. Germline V gene lookup returns CDR1 LGHDT and CDR2 YNNKEL (reference sequence). V lost 4 bases to trimming and J lost 4 bases, with 18 bases between them. This CDR3 spans 16 amino acids. In DNA form, the CDR3 reads TGTGCCAGCAGCCCCGCTCCGGTAGGATTCCCAGATACGCAGTATTTT. Its translation: CASSPAPVGFPDTQYF.

This clonotype was found a few times. The chain combines TRBV29-1 with TRBJ2-5; 8 bases are shared with TRBD1. Losses at the gene ends were 3 bases for V and 5 bases for J; bases not matched to a gene: 8. The CDR3 totals 14 residues. Germline V gene data show CDR1 as SQVTM and CDR2 as ANQGSEA. The DNA for the CDR3 is TGCAGCGTTGACCGCAGGGGGCGGGTGGAGACCCAGTACTTC. Residues: CSVDRRGRVETQYF.

This chain connects TRBV9 to TRBJ1-6; D is ambiguous. Germline V gene sequence: CDR1 SGDLS, CDR2 YYNGEE. The CDR3 is made up of 15 amino acids. Trimming took 0 bases from V and 12 from J, leaving 16 bases between them. CDR3 region: CASSVEAGVALPLHF. The CDR3 nucleotides are TGTGCCAGCAGCGTAGAGGCGGGAGTTGCGTTACCCCTCCACTTT. The variable domain in full, with the rest retrieved from reference TRBV9 and TRBJ1-6, is DSGVTQTPKHLITATGQRVTLRCSPRSGDLSVYWYQQSLDQGLQFLIQYYNGEERAKGNILERFSAQQFPDLHSELNLSSLELGDSALYFCASSVEAGVALPLHFGNGTRLTVT.

This clonotype has just a few counts. The rearrangement uses TRBV7-2 and TRBJ2-1; D might be TRBD1 (6 bases). The germline V and J ends were trimmed by 1 base and 8 bases, with 12 bases remaining between them. The CDR3 consists of 14 residues. The germline gives CDR1 SGHTA, CDR2 FQGNSA. CDR3 in DNA: TGTGCCAGCAGCTTAGGAAGGGGGTGGGATGAGCAGTTCTTC. This sequence encodes CASSLGRGWDEQFF.

The V gene is TRBV7-9, the J gene TRBJ1-4, with 7 bases lining up with TRBD1. Trimming removed 5 bases from V and 5 bases from J; junction bases left unmatched: 8. Germline V gene sequence: CDR1 SEHNR, CDR2 FQNEAQ (reference sequence). The CDR3 is made up of 15 amino acids. This CDR3 reads CASSPRDRRNEKLFF. For the CDR3, the DNA is TGTGCCAGCAGCCCCCGGGACAGAAGAAATGAAAAACTGTTTTTT.

This clonotype has only a few counts. CDR3 sequence (DNA): TGCAGTGCTGACAGGGGAGGGACAGGGGCCGGGGAGCTGTTTTTT. It is translated as CSADRGGTGAGELFF. This chain uses TRBV20-1 with TRBJ2-2; TRBD1 agrees at 10 bases. Trimming cost V 5 bases and J 6 bases; bases outside gene matches: 9. Germline CDR1 reads DFQATT; CDR2 reads SNEGSKA (reference sequence). The CDR3 contains 15 residues.

This clonotype was counted between two and nine times. The chain has TRBV5-1 and TRBJ2-7; D is perhaps TRBD2 (6 bases). This CDR3 spans 14 amino acids. The V end lost 5 bases, the J end lost 0 bases, and 12 bases lay between the germline ends. The germline CDR1 and CDR2 sequences are SGHRS and YFSETQ. CDR3 bases: TGCGCCAGCAGACCACCCGGGGGCTCCTACGAGCAGTACTTC. The encoded protein is CASRPPGGSYEQYF. Filled out from reference TRBV5-1 and TRBJ2-7, the complete variable domain reads KAGVTQTPRYLIKTRGQQVTLSCSPISGHRSVSWYQQTPGQGLQFLFEYFSETQRNKGNFPGRFSGRQFSNSRSEMNVSTLELGDSALYLCASRPPGGSYEQYFGPGTRLTVT.

The V call is TRBV27, the J call TRBJ2-7, with D possibly matching TRBD1 (6 bases). The CDR3 length is 15 residues. Trimming took 7 bases from V and 1 from J, leaving 17 bases between them. The V gene's germline CDR1 is MNHEY and CDR2 SMNVEV (reference sequence). The CDR3 DNA sequence: TGTGCCAGCACCCCCCGTCCGGGACAATCCTACGAGCAGTACTTC. Translating gives CASTPRPGQSYEQYF.